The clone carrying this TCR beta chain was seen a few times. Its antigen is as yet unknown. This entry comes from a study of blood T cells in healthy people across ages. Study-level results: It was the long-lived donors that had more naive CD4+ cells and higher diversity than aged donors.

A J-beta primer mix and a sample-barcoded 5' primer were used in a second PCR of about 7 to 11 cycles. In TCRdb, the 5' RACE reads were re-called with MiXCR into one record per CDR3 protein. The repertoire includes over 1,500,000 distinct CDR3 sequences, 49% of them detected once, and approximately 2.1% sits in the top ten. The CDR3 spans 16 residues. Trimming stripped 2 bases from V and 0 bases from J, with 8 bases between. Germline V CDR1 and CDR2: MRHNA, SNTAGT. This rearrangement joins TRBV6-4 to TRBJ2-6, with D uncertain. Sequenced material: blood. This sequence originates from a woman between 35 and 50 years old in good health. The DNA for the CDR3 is TGTGCCAGCAGTGACGGGGTCAGCTCTGGGGCCAACGTCCTGACTTTC. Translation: CASSDGVSSGANVLTF.